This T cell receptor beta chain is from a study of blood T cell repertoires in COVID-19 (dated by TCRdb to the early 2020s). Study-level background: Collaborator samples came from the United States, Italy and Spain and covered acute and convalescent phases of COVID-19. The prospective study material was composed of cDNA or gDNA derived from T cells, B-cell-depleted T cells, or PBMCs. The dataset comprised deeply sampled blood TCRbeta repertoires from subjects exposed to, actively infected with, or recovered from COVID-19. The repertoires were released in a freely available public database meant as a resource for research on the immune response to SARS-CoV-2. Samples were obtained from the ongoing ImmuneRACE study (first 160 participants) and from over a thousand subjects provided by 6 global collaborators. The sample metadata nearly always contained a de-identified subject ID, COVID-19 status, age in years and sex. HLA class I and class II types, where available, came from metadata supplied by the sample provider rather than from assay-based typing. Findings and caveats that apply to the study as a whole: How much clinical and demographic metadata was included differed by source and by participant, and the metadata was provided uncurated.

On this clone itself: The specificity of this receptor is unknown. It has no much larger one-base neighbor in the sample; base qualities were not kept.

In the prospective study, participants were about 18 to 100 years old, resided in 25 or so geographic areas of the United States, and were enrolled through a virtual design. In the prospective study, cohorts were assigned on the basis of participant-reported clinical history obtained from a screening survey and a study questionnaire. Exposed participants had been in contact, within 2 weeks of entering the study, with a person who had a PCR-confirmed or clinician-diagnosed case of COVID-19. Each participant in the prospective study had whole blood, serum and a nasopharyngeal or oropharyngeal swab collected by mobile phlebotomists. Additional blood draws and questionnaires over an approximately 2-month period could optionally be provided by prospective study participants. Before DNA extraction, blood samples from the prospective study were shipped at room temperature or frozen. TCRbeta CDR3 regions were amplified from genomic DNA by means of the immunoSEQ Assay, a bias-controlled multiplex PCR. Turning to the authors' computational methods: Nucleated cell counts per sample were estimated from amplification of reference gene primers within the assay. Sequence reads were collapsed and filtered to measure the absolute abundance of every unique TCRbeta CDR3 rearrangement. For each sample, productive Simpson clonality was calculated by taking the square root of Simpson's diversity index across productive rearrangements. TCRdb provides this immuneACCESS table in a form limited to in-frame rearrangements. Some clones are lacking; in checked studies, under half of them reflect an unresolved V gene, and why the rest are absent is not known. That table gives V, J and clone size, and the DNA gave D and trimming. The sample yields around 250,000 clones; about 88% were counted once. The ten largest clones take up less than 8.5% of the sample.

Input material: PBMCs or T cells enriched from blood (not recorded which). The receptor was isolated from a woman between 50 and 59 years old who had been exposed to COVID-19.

Read as DNA, the sequence is TGTGCCAGCAGTTACAGGGGTTCGGATTCACCCCTCCACTTT. It encodes CASSYRGSDSPLHF. The receptor chain draws on TRBV6-6 and TRBJ1-6; 5 matching bases give a weak D call of TRBD1. CDR3 length: 14 amino acids, cysteine to phenylalanine. Only the CDR3 DNA stays, 42 bases, in frame from base 1. CDR1 and CDR2, per the germline V gene (reference sequence), are MNHNY and SVGAGI. Cut back by 2 bases and 8 bases, the V and J ends lie 10 bases apart.